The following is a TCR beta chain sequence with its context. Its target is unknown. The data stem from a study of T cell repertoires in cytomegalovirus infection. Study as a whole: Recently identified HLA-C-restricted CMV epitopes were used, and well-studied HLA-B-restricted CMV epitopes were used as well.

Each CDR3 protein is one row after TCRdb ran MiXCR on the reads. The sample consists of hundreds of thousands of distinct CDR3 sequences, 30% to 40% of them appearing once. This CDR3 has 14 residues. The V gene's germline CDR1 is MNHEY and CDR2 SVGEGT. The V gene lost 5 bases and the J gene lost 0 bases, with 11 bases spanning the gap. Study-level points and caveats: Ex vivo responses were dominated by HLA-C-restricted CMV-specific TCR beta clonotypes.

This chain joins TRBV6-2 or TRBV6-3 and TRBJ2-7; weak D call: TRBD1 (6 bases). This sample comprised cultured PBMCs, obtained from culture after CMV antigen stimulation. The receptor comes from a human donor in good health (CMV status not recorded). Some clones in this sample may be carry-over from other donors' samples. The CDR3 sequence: CASSPDRNSYEQYV. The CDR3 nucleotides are TGTGCCAGCAGTCCTGACAGGAACTCCTACGAGCAGTACGTC.